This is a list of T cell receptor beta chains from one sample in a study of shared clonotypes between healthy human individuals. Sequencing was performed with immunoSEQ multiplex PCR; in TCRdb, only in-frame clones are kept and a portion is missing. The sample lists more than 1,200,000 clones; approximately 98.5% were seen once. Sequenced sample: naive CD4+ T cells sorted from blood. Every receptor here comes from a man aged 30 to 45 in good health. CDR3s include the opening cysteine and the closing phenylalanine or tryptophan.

CASSLMSTYTEAFF | TRBV11-2
CASSMGFGRGTRETQYF | TRBV19
CASSPREAYNEQFF | TRBV18
CASSGDSPPYNEQFF | TRBV5-5
CASSPMRESGELFF | TRBV5-4
CSVVRGFTEAFF | TRBV29-1
CASSNPVHEAGTDTQYF | TRBV5-6
CASSYKFNTEAFF | TRBV11-2
CASSLGTTVSRGQYF | TRBV28
CASSSRGTYSTDTQYF | TRBV9
CASSLASGTDTQYF | TRBV5-1
CASSKLGGAPGGDYYEQYF | TRBV7-3
CASSLQGSGEPSYEQYF | TRBV11-2
CASREGQAALSGANVLTF | TRBV5-1
CASSFGIAGSSYNEQFF | TRBV5-1
CASSALTSGTDTQYF | TRBV2
CASRPPLREGLSNEQFF | TRBV28
CASSSSDSPIGELFF | TRBV28
CASSPMGTEAFF | TRBV2
CASSGTGDETQYF | TRBV10-1
CASSGHKNNEQFF | TRBV28
CASSGPGGYGYTF | TRBV6-1
CASSFYNPEDNEQFF | TRBV5-1
CASTSDRGQNYGYTF | TRBV6-5
CASTLKGRENRGPRPGGEAFF | TRBV10-1
CASSRQGTNYGYTF | TRBV5-6
CASSEEGGTEAFF | TRBV2
CASIIRPGQGHNEQFF | TRBV27
CASSLTSGNNEQFF | TRBV5-4
CASSQRQGPYGYTF | TRBV4-3
CASSFVQGYEQYF | TRBV5-4
CASSSVAVVGETQYF | TRBV5-1
CAWMNPLRLNEQFF | TRBV30
CASSEKGPPLAGFILSEQFF | TRBV6-1
CASCDRDFCYEQYF | TRBV5-4
CASSRLTSVETQYF | TRBV2
CASSLAGNPNTGELFF | TRBV5-1
CASRSGQGYEQYF | TRBV27
CASSLGGLAGDYNEQFF | TRBV7-9
CASRRDGTGELFF | TRBV5-1
CASSDLAGATNEQFF | TRBV9
CASSPISGSGGEQYF | TRBV18
CASSSGTVSGNTIYF | TRBV7-2
CASGRDRSSYEQYF | TRBV7-2
CASSSRAYSYNEQFF | TRBV19
CASSLGRRQETQYF | TRBV7-8
CATSGQTGVATGELFF | TRBV15
CASSSPSGRTSWDEQFF | TRBV7-9
CASSLANRLDTQYF | TRBV5-5
CASSVGSSGGIYNEQFF | TRBV9
CASSLYRYEQYF | TRBV28
CASSSSGTYEQYF | TRBV5-4
CASSPKIGSGSSYEQYF | TRBV18
CASSSGTGWSYEQYF | TRBV5-1
CASSYSSAPGGTEAFF | TRBV6-5
CASRTSGSSYEQYF | TRBV6-5